One sample yielded the 12 T cell receptor beta chains listed below, sequenced in a study of CD8+ T cells in alopecia areata. Treatment given: oral pan-JAK inhibitor, 5-10 mg twice daily. Extraction of RNA preceded its reverse transcription into cDNA, which served as the sequencing template. Generated by immunoSEQ multiplex PCR, the TCRdb table keeps only in-frame clones and is missing some. The sample has about 220,000 clones, roughly 56% seen once. This specimen consisted of CD4+ T cells sorted from blood, obtained at week 4, from a patient treated with tofacitinib. The receptors derive from a human donor with alopecia areata.

The chain employs TRBV9 and TRBJ1-2; no firm D call. This CDR3 region has 15 residues. Germline values: CDR1 SGDLS, CDR2 YYNGEE. The ends were cut back, 4 bases at V and 3 bases at J, with 16 bases in the middle. In DNA, the CDR3 is TGTGCCAGCAGCCCACAGATCGACGGTTACTATGGCTACACCTTC. The encoded protein is CASSPQIDGYYGYTF.

V and J are TRBV4-3 and TRBJ1-4; 9 nucleotides line up with TRBD1. The CDR3 is 16 amino acids. The junction had 5 bases not matched to a gene; V was cut back by 0 bases and J by 6 bases. Germline V lookup: CDR1 LGHNA, CDR2 YSLEER. CDR3 sequence (DNA): TGCGCCAGCAGCCAAGATGGACAGGGGAGGTATGAAAAACTGTTTTTT. Translating gives CASSQDGQGRYEKLFF.

The chain has TRBV30 and TRBJ2-2, with D possibly TRBD1 on 5 matching bases. Per the germline V gene, CDR1 is GTSNPN and CDR2 is SVGIG (reference sequence). This CDR3 is 13 amino acids long. The V gene lost 3 bases and the J gene lost 8 bases, with 13 bases spanning the gap. The CDR3 spells CAWSAGISGELFF. The CDR3 DNA sequence: TGTGCCTGGAGCGCAGGGATCTCGGGGGAGCTGTTTTTT.

The rearrangement joins TRBV25-1 to TRBJ1-5; 8 bases align to TRBD1. V lost 5 bases and J lost 7; bases outside the gene matches: 4. Looked up from germline, CDR1 is MGHDK and CDR2 is SYGVNS. The CDR3 contains 13 residues. The CDR3 is CASSPTGVQPQHF. The CDR3 DNA reads TGTGCCAGCAGTCCGACAGGGGTCCAGCCCCAGCATTTT.

Points on this clone: An end of the junction differs from the germline gene, which may be a read error. The chain employs TRBV2 and TRBJ2-2; D is unclear. The germline V gene encodes CDR1 SNHLY and CDR2 FYNNEI. CDR3 length: 16 amino acids. CDR3 sequence reads: CASSEEMVSSASMMFF. The CDR3 region has the DNA TGTGCCAGCAGCGAAGAGATGGTTTCCTCTGCAAGTATGATGTTTTTT.

This clone was detected only once. The V call is TRBV30, the J call TRBJ2-7, with 9 bases that match TRBD1. V was clipped by 4 bases and J by 3 bases; unmatched bases: 7. The CDR3 runs 14 residues. Germline V gene sequence: CDR1 GTSNPN, CDR2 SVGIG (reference sequence). CDR3 sequence (DNA): TGTGCCTGGAACAGACAGGGGGTTATCTACGAGCAGTACTTC. As protein: CAWNRQGVIYEQYF.

This clone was counted a few times. The chain uses TRBV6-1 and TRBJ2-2; perhaps D is TRBD1 or TRBD2 (6 bases each). Germline CDR1 reads MNHNS; CDR2 reads SASEGT. This CDR3 is 14 amino acids long. The V end lost 3 bases, the J end lost 5 bases, and 10 bases lay between the germline ends. CDR3 sequence (DNA): TGTGCCAGCAGTGAGTCGGGGGCTACCGGGGAGCTGTTTTTT. Translation: CASSESGATGELFF.

The V call is TRBV29-1, the J call TRBJ2-3; D is undetermined. This CDR3 is built from 15 residues. Deletions cut 4 bases from V and 0 bases from J, with 14 bases between. Per germline, CDR1 SQVTM and CDR2 ANQGSEA. The chain's CDR3 is CSVVMVRPSTDTQYF. CDR3 DNA: TGCAGCGTTGTGATGGTGCGGCCCAGCACAGATACGCAGTATTTT.

This sequence joins TRBV29-1 and TRBJ2-4; 12 bases are a match to TRBD1. V lost 6 bases to trimming and J lost 8 bases; unmatched junction nucleotides: 8. CDR3 size: 14 residues. CDR1 SQVTM and CDR2 ANQGSEA come from the germline V gene. CDR3 nucleotide sequence: TGCAGCGTCCGGGACAGGGGGCTTTATGACATTCAGTACTTC. It translates to CSVRDRGLYDIQYF.

The J gene is TRBJ1-2, the V gene TRBV10-1, with a weak D call TRBD1 (6 bases). V dropped 5 bases and J dropped 2 bases, with 9 bases sitting between them. Germline CDR1 reads WNHNN; CDR2 reads SYGVQD (reference sequence). The CDR3 consists of 13 residues. CDR3 sequence (DNA): TGCGCCAGCAGTTTACAGGGAAACTATGGCTACACCTTC. Amino acids: CASSLQGNYGYTF.

This clone has just a few counts. V gene TRBV7-2 combines with J gene TRBJ2-4; 12 nucleotides agree with TRBD2. With 5 bases clipped from V and 7 bases from J, the junction kept 3 bases outside the gene matches. The CDR3 has 14 amino acids. Germline values: CDR1 SGHTA, CDR2 FQGNSA. CDR3 in amino acids: CASSPTSGGNIQYF. CDR3 bases: TGTGCCAGCAGCCCGACTAGCGGGGGCAACATTCAGTACTTC.

V gene TRBV29-1 combines with J gene TRBJ2-3; tentatively, D is TRBD1 (5 bases). The CDR3 runs to 14 residues. Per germline, CDR1 SQVTM and CDR2 ANQGSEA. Trimming left V 5 bases short and J 3 bases short, with 15 bases between. CDR3 sequence: CSVPQGLVTDTQYF. The CDR3, as DNA: TGCAGCGTTCCCCAGGGCCTTGTTACAGATACGCAGTATTTT.